This T cell receptor (beta chain) was obtained from a study of T cell responses to AZD1222 COVID-19 vaccine. Study-level points and caveats: Spike-specific TCRs gained breadth and depth after people received two AZD1222 doses.

In the case of this clone: Its antigen is not identified.

TCRdb keeps only in-frame clones here, not all; method: immunoSEQ multiplex PCR. The sample lists fewer than 120,000 clones, over 90% occurring once. Between the trimmed V and J ends, which lost 3 bases and 4 bases, there was a span of 13 bases. Germline CDR1 reads SQVTM; CDR2 reads ANQGSEA. The CDR3 length is 14 residues. The source was peripheral blood, collected 28 days after the second AZD1222 dose. This clonotype originated in an adult who received the AZD1222 COVID-19 vaccine. This sequence joins TRBV29-1 and TRBJ1-3; D possibly corresponds to TRBD1 (5 bases). The CDR3 sequence is CSVDDGAGGNTIYF. DNA for the CDR3: TGCAGCGTTGATGACGGGGCTGGAGGAAACACCATATATTTT.